The T cell receptor beta chain described here comes from a study of blood T cell repertoires in COVID-19. Study at large: Donors in the United States, Italy and Spain gave samples during acute or convalescent COVID-19.

Sequenced by immunoSEQ multiplex PCR; TCRdb stores in-frame clones only, minus some. Here the sample spans about 42,000 clones, 70% to 80% being singletons. Trimming left V 6 bases short and J 6 bases short, with 20 bases between. Germline CDR1 reads MNHNY; CDR2 reads SVGAGI (reference sequence). The CDR3 has 15 residues. The sample consisted of peripheral blood. The V gene is TRBV6-6, the J gene TRBJ1-2, with D tentatively TRBD1 (6 bases). The TCR originated in a man in his 70s with active or convalescent COVID-19. The CDR3 sequence: CASREGPGRGDGYTF. CDR3 coding DNA: TGTGCCAGCAGGGAAGGGCCGGGGAGGGGGGATGGCTACACCTTC.